The 32 T cell receptor beta chains below were found in one sample sequenced in a study of Tregs in tolerant kidney transplant recipients. TCRdb's table, derived via immunoSEQ multiplex PCR, lists solely in-frame clones and lacks some. The data hold 92,000 or so clones, with more than 90% observed a single time. The sequenced material came from CD8+ T cells from blood. These receptors were collected from a human donor in good health.

This CDR3 reads CASSLNGAGVEKLFF. In DNA, the CDR3 is TGTGCCAGCAGTTTAAACGGGGCAGGGGTTGAAAAACTGTTTTTT. The V gene is TRBV27, the J gene TRBJ1-4; tentative D call: TRBD1 (6 bases). With 2 bases removed from V and 7 bases from J, the gap between germline ends came to 14 bases. Germline assignment: CDR1 MNHEY and CDR2 SMNVEV (reference sequence). CDR3 size: 15 residues.

This sequence joins TRBV7-6 and TRBJ2-7; the D is unclear. V dropped 0 bases and J dropped 0 bases, with 3 bases sitting between them. There are 13 residues in the CDR3. Germline values: CDR1 SGHVS, CDR2 FNYEAQ. The CDR3 nucleotides read TGTGCCAGCAGCTTAGCAGACTCCTACGAGCAGTACTTC. Amino acids: CASSLADSYEQYF.

V is TRBV6-6 and J is TRBJ1-3, with TRBD1 matching over 8 bases. V gave up 4 bases and J gave up 2 bases; unmatched junction bases: 1. CDR3 length: 14 amino acids. The germline gives CDR1 MNHNY, CDR2 SVGAGI (reference sequence). The CDR3 loop reads CASSLDRAGNTIYF. As DNA, the CDR3 is TGTGCCAGCAGTTTGGACAGGGCTGGAAACACCATATATTTT.

The chain couples TRBV7-8 to TRBJ1-2; D remains ambiguous. The germline V gene has CDR1 SGHVS and CDR2 FQNEAQ. V was cut by 5 bases and J by 8 bases, with 12 bases left in between. The CDR3 runs 12 residues. CDR3 region: CASSPNEGGYTF. The CDR3 DNA reads TGTGCCAGCAGCCCAAATGAGGGAGGCTACACCTTC.

This chain joins TRBV30 and TRBJ1-1, with a weak D call TRBD1 (6 bases). Trimming cost V 2 bases and J 3 bases, with 13 bases left between them. The CDR3 runs to 14 residues. The germline gives CDR1 GTSNPN, CDR2 SVGIG (reference sequence). CDR3 in DNA: TGTGCCTGGAGTCTAGGGGGTTGGGACACTGAAGCTTTCTTT. It encodes CAWSLGGWDTEAFF. Based on the CDR3 plus reference TRBV30 and TRBJ1-1, the full variable domain is SQTIHQWPATLVQPVGSPLSLECTVEGTSNPNLYWYRQAAGRGLQLLFYSVGIGQISSEVPQNLSASRPQDRQFILSSKKLLLSDSGFYLCAWSLGGWDTEAFFGQGTRLTVV.

The chain combines TRBV29-1 with TRBJ1-1; no clear D. CDR3 size: 11 residues. CDR1 and CDR2 from the germline V gene are SQVTM and ANQGSEA. V lost 5 bases and J lost 3, with 7 bases in between. This CDR3 reads CSVRSDTEAFF. The CDR3 DNA reads TGCAGCGTTCGGTCGGACACTGAAGCTTTCTTT.

This clone was picked up one time. The chain carries TRBV7-9 and TRBJ2-7, with 7 bases matching TRBD1. The CDR3 is 17 amino acids. Germline CDR1 and CDR2: SEHNR and FQNEAQ (reference sequence). After removal of 4 bases from V and 0 bases from J, the junction contained 12 bases not matched to a gene. CDR3 sequence: CASSYGLGGQVSYEQYF. The DNA for the CDR3 is TGTGCCAGCAGCTATGGCTTAGGAGGACAGGTCTCCTACGAGCAGTACTTC.

The chain combines TRBV5-5 with TRBJ2-7; 7 bases are shared with TRBD2. The CDR3 covers 15 residues. CDR1 is SGHKS, CDR2 YYEKEE, per germline (reference sequence). V was pared by 4 bases and J by 5 bases, with 12 bases of the junction left unmatched. The CDR3 is CASSLEPGLLDEQYF. The CDR3 nucleotides are TGTGCCAGCAGCCTGGAGCCGGGACTACTCGACGAGCAGTACTTC. The full variable domain, its missing parts supplied by reference TRBV5-5 and TRBJ2-7, is DAGVTQSPTHLIKTRGQQVTLRCSPISGHKSVSWYQQVLGQGPQFIFQYYEKEERGRGNFPDRFSARQFPNYSSELNVNALLLGDSALYLCASSLEPGLLDEQYFGPGTRLTVT.

CDR3 loop: CASSVSRGVNTEAFF. In nucleotides, the CDR3 is TGCGCCAGCAGTGTTTCTCGGGGGGTAAACACTGAAGCTTTCTTT. The V call is TRBV10-1, the J call TRBJ1-1, with D maybe TRBD1 (5 bases). Per the germline V gene, CDR1 is WNHNN and CDR2 is SYGVQD (reference sequence). CDR3 size: 15 residues. Trimming took off 4 bases at V and 2 bases at J, with 14 bases between the two ends.

The CDR3 sequence: CASSLELAGYNEQFF. The DNA for the CDR3 is TGTGCCAGCAGCTTAGAACTAGCGGGATACAATGAGCAGTTCTTC. The chain is built from TRBV11-3 and TRBJ2-1, with 10 bases matching TRBD2. Germline lookup yields CDR1 SGHNT and CDR2 YENEEA. This CDR3 comprises 15 residues. V trimming: 0 bases; J trimming: 4 bases; junction bases outside the gene matches: 0.

J is TRBJ2-7 and V is TRBV5-4; no clear D. There are 15 residues in the CDR3. The V end lost 0 bases, the J end lost 2 bases, and 12 bases lay between the germline ends. CDR1 and CDR2 (germline): SGHNT, YYREEE (reference sequence). The CDR3 protein is CASSLGRPGPYEQYF. For the CDR3, the DNA is TGTGCCAGCAGCTTGGGGCGACCCGGTCCCTACGAGCAGTACTTC.

This rearrangement joins TRBV11-2 to TRBJ2-7; D gene unclear. Trimming cost V 9 bases and J 5 bases, with 14 bases left between them. The germline CDR1 and CDR2 sequences are SGHAT and FQNNGV. The CDR3 has 12 residues. CDR3 residues: CASTSLANEQYF. DNA for the CDR3: TGTGCCAGTACCTCCCTGGCTAACGAGCAGTACTTC.

The chain employs TRBV13 and TRBJ2-3; 7 positions match TRBD1. The V and J ends lost 5 bases and 0 bases, in that order; junction bases with no gene match: 8. Germline CDR1 reads PRHDT; CDR2 reads FYEKMQ (reference sequence). This CDR3 is built from 16 residues. CDR3 DNA: TGTGCCAGCAGCCCACAGGGGTTCTCTAGCACAGATACGCAGTATTTT. Residues: CASSPQGFSSTDTQYF.

V is TRBV27 and J is TRBJ2-1; the D gene is possibly TRBD2 (6 bases). V was cut by 6 bases and J by 0 bases, with 12 bases left in between. Looked up from germline, CDR1 is MNHEY and CDR2 is SMNVEV (reference sequence). This CDR3 is built from 15 residues. The CDR3 reads CASRRDSTSYNEQFF. The CDR3 DNA is TGTGCCAGCAGGCGGGACTCGACCTCCTACAATGAGCAGTTCTTC.

The chain couples TRBV12-2 to TRBJ1-1; the table's D call of TRBD1 was not tested on the DNA. TRBV12-2 is marked as a pseudogene. The CDR3 consists of 17 residues. The CDR3 DNA sequence: TGTGCAAGTCTCCCCGCCGCAGTTCCCTGCTTGAACACTGAAGCTTTCTTT. It specifies CASLPAAVPCLNTEAFF.

The DNA for the CDR3 is TGTGCCAGCAAGGAACAGGGGGACACCGGGGAGCTGTTTTTT. Translated: CASKEQGDTGELFF. This chain uses TRBV6-4 with TRBJ2-2; TRBD1 matches at 8 bases. The CDR3 is made up of 14 amino acids. Germline V gene lookup returns CDR1 MRHNA and CDR2 SNTAGT. Trimming took 7 bases from V and 3 from J; bases not matched to a gene: 4.

V gene TRBV6-5 combines with J gene TRBJ1-2; no firm D call. The V end was cut by 4 bases, the J end by 3 bases, with 12 bases between. Germline loops: CDR1 MNHEY, CDR2 SVGAGI. The CDR3 loop spans 14 amino acids. The CDR3 loop is CASSSIEGYYGYTF. CDR3 DNA: TGTGCCAGCAGTTCCATAGAGGGCTACTATGGCTACACCTTC.

V usage is TRBV5-4 and J usage is TRBJ2-7, with D tentatively TRBD2 (7 bases). The CDR3 loop spans 15 amino acids. Deletions cut 4 bases from V and 0 bases from J, with 14 bases between. The germline V gene encodes CDR1 SGHNT and CDR2 YYREEE (reference sequence). The DNA of the CDR3 is TGTGCCAGCAGCCTGGACGGGGGGCCCTCCTACGAGCAGTACTTC. Protein product: CASSLDGGPSYEQYF.

The V gene is TRBV29-1, the J gene TRBJ2-5, with a tentative D call TRBD1 (6 bases). Trimming removed 2 bases at V and 5 bases at J, with 12 bases between. CDR3 length: 13 amino acids. CDR1 SQVTM and CDR2 ANQGSEA come from the germline V gene. The CDR3 sequence: CSVEQGWGETQYF. Written as DNA, the CDR3 is TGCAGCGTTGAACAGGGGTGGGGCGAGACCCAGTACTTC.

This chain uses TRBV7-9 with TRBJ1-1, with D tentatively TRBD1 (5 bases). The CDR3 is 14 residues long. Trimming shortened V by 2 bases and J by 1 base, and 8 bases separated the two germline ends. Germline lookup yields CDR1 SEHNR and CDR2 FQNEAQ (reference sequence). DNA for the CDR3: TGTGCCAGCAGCTTAAAGGGGCCGAACACTGAAGCTTTCTTT. This translates into CASSLKGPNTEAFF.

The chain carries TRBV27 and TRBJ1-5; the match to TRBD1 covers 9 bases. V lost 3 bases, J lost 6 bases, and 6 bases stayed unmatched. There are 15 residues in the CDR3. Germline V lookup: CDR1 MNHEY, CDR2 SMNVEV (reference sequence). The CDR3 is CASSLRQGGGQPQHF. Here the CDR3 DNA reads TGTGCCAGCAGTTTGAGACAGGGGGGCGGTCAGCCCCAGCATTTT.

The table lists this clone with a count of one. V gene TRBV7-9 combines with J gene TRBJ1-1; 7 bases are a match to TRBD1. V lost 3 bases, J lost 4 bases, and 2 bases stayed unmatched. Germline CDR1 is SEHNR and CDR2 is FQNEAQ (reference sequence). The CDR3 length is 13 residues. CDR3 sequence: CASSLTGSTEAFF. DNA of the CDR3: TGTGCCAGCAGCTTGACAGGGTCCACTGAAGCTTTCTTT.

This chain uses TRBV27 with TRBJ2-1, with D possibly being TRBD1 (5 bases). The CDR3 runs 12 residues. Between the trimmed V and J ends, which lost 5 bases and 6 bases, there was a span of 8 bases. Germline lookup yields CDR1 MNHEY and CDR2 SMNVEV (reference sequence). The CDR3 DNA reads TGTGCCAGCAGTGGGGCAGGCAATGAGCAGTTCTTC. This codes for CASSGAGNEQFF.

In the case of this clone: One end of the junction fails to match germline, which may point to a read error. This rearrangement joins TRBV7-7 to TRBJ2-2, with TRBD1 as a possible D gene (6 bases). The germline gives CDR1 SSHAT, CDR2 FNYEAQ (reference sequence). The CDR3 extends over 13 amino acids. The CDR3 is CASSPGVTGELFF. The CDR3 DNA follows: TGTGCTAGCAGCCCAGGGGTCACCGGGGAGCTGTTTTTT.

The V gene is TRBV5-6, the J gene TRBJ2-5; TRBD1 matches at 7 bases. Germline-derived CDR1 and CDR2 are SGHDT and YYEEEE. The V segment lost 1 base and the J segment 7 bases; nucleotides outside the gene matches: 4. The CDR3 extends over 13 amino acids. The CDR3 sequence is CASSLTGVGTQYF. DNA for the CDR3: TGTGCCAGCAGCTTGACAGGGGTCGGGACCCAGTACTTC. Full variable domain (missing parts from reference TRBV5-6 and TRBJ2-5): DAGVTQSPTHLIKTRGQQVTLRCSPKSGHDTVSWYQQALGQGPQFIFQYYEEEERQRGNFPDRFSGHQFPNYSSELNVNALLLGDSALYLCASSLTGVGTQYFGPGTRLLVL.

The V gene is TRBV15, the J gene TRBJ2-3; 11 bases align to TRBD2. The CDR3 spans 15 residues. The germline gives CDR1 LNHNV, CDR2 YYDKDF (reference sequence). After removal of 5 bases from V and 5 bases from J, the junction contained 6 bases not matched to a gene. The CDR3 here is CATSFTSGSRDTQYF. The CDR3 DNA follows: TGTGCCACCAGCTTTACTAGCGGGAGCCGAGATACGCAGTATTTT.

The chain uses TRBV18 and TRBJ2-3; TRBD2 matches at 7 bases. The CDR3 totals 16 residues. Germline V gene data show CDR1 as KGHSH and CDR2 as LQKENI. The junction had 8 bases not matched to a gene; V was cut back by 3 bases and J by 2 bases. The CDR3 region is CASSPVGREPTDTQYF. DNA of the CDR3: TGTGCCAGCTCACCGGTAGGGAGGGAGCCCACAGATACGCAGTATTTT.

This clone has a handful of counts. This CDR3 is CASSVDSPYEQYF. The CDR3 DNA follows: TGTGCCAGCAGCGTAGACAGCCCCTACGAGCAGTACTTC. The chain joins TRBV9 to TRBJ2-7; D is undetermined. CDR1 is SGDLS and CDR2 is YYNGEE in the germline V gene. Trimming removed 0 bases at V and 2 bases at J, with 6 bases between. There are 13 residues in the CDR3.

This chain connects TRBV6-5 to TRBJ2-1, with 11 bases that match TRBD2. With V trimmed by 4 bases and J by 3 bases, 2 bases remained unmatched. This CDR3 is built from 15 residues. In germline, CDR1 is MNHEY, CDR2 SVGAGI. CDR3 protein: CASSFSGRDYNEQFF. The CDR3 DNA follows: TGTGCCAGCAGTTTTAGCGGGAGGGACTACAATGAGCAGTTCTTC.

CDR3 nucleotide sequence: TGTGCCAGCAGTTTAGGTACCGGGACAGCGAACACTGAAGCTTTCTTT. Residues: CASSLGTGTANTEAFF. This sequence joins TRBV27 and TRBJ1-1, with 7 positions matching TRBD1. Unmatched junction bases numbered 7, after V lost 2 bases and J lost 1 base. Germline V gene data show CDR1 as MNHEY and CDR2 as SMNVEV (reference sequence). The CDR3 has 16 residues.

V usage is TRBV14 and J usage is TRBJ2-7, with a tentative D call TRBD1 (5 bases). CDR3 length equals 13 residues. V was cut by 3 bases and J by 2 bases, with 8 bases left in between. Germline assignment: CDR1 SGHDN and CDR2 FVKESK. CDR3 DNA: TGTGCCAGCAGCCACCTACAGGCCTACGAGCAGTACTTC. Residues: CASSHLQAYEQYF.

This chain links TRBV13 with TRBJ1-1, with no clear D. Germline lookup yields CDR1 PRHDT and CDR2 FYEKMQ (reference sequence). Trimming took off 5 bases at V and 5 bases at J, with 18 bases between the two ends. The CDR3 length is 15 residues. DNA for the CDR3: TGTGCCAGCAGCCCCAGAGGATACAGAGGTACTGAAGCTTTCTTT. Its protein is CASSPRGYRGTEAFF.